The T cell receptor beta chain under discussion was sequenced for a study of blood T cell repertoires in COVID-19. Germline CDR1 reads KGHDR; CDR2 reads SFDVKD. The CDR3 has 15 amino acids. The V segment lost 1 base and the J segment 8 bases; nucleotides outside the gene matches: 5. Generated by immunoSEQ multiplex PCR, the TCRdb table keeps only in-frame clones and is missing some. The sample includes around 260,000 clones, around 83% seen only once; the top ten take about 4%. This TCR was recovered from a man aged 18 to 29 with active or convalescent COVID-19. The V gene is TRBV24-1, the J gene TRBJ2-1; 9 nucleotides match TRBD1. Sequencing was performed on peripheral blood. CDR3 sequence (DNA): TGTGCCACCAGTGATTTATACAGGGGGCGGGATGAGCAGTTCTTC. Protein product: CATSDLYRGRDEQFF.